This T cell receptor beta chain was sequenced for a study of cytomegalovirus exposure and HLA in healthy donors. General study points: Presence/absence analyses took donor sequencing depth as roughly uniform.

The CDR3 length is 15 residues. Per the germline V gene, CDR1 is KGHSH and CDR2 is LQKENI. V shed 3 bases and J shed 4 bases, with 14 bases lying between them. PCR employed 60 Vbeta and 13 Jbeta primers. TCRdb keeps only in-frame clones here, not all; method: immunoSEQ multiplex PCR. The data contain 95,000 to 150,000 clones, over 60% of them singletons. With respect to this clone: Its antigen is undetermined.

Sequenced: PBMCs. This sequence joins TRBV18 and TRBJ2-3; TRBD1 is a possible D gene (6 bases). The sequence was collected from a woman between 40 and 50 years old in good health and CMV-seropositive. The DNA of the CDR3 is TGTGCCAGCTCACCTCAGGGGCAAGAGTCAGATACGCAGTATTTT. Translated, it gives CASSPQGQESDTQYF.